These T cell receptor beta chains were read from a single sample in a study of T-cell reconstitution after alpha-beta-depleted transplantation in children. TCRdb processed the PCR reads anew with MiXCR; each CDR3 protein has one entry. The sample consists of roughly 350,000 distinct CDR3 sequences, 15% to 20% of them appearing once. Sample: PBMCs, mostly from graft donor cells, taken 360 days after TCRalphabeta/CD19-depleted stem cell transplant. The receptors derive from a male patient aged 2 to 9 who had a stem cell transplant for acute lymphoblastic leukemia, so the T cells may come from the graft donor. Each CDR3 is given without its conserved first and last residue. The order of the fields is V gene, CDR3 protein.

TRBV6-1,ASRLGAVYEQY
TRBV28,ASSSTVNTEAF
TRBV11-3,ASSLVFGDRAPYNSPLH
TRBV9,ASSISTELNEKLF
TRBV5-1,ASSRPDGGTEAF
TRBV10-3,ASGRTVGLGSVEQY
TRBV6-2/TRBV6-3,ASSTSIDTQY
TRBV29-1,SARLALPNEQF
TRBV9,ASSNQGYDEQY
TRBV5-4,ASSPRGGGISGNTIY
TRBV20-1,SARDRGGSYNEQF
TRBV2,ASSERTGPNTIY
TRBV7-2,ASSLSRYTAGEPGRGDTQY
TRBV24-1,ATSDSLRFLGRTYEQY
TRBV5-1,ASSLAYPAESYEQY
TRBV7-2,ASSLSQLAVNTEAF
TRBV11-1,ASSLALRDSLEQY
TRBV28,ASSHELADQETQY
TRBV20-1,SVPSETNTGELF
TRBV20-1,SARGTSGRAKNIQY
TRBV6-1,ASSPGQGGSEQY
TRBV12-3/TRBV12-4,ASSLGLADTQY